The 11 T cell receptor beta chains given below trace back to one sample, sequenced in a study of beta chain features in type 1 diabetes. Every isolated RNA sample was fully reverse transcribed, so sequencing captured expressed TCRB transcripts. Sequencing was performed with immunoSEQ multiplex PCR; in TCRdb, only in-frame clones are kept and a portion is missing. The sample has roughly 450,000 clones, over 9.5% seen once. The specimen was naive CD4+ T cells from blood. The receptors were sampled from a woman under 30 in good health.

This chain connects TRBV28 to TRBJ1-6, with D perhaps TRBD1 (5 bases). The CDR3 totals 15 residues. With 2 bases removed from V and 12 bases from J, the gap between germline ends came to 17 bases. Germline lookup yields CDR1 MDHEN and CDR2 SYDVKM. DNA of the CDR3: TGTGCCAGCAGTTTAAAGAGAACAGGCCTCAGACCCCTCCACTTT. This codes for CASSLKRTGLRPLHF.

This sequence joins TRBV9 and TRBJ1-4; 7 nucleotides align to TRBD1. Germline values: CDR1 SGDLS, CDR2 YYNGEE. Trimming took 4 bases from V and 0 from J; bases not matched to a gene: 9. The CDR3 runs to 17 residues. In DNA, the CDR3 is TGTGCCAGCAGCCTTTCGACAGGGCCGGCAACTAATGAAAAACTGTTTTTT. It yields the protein CASSLSTGPATNEKLFF. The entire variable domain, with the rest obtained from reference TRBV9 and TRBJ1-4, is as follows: DSGVTQTPKHLITATGQRVTLRCSPRSGDLSVYWYQQSLDQGLQFLIQYYNGEERAKGNILERFSAQQFPDLHSELNLSSLELGDSALYFCASSLSTGPATNEKLFFGSGTQLSVL.

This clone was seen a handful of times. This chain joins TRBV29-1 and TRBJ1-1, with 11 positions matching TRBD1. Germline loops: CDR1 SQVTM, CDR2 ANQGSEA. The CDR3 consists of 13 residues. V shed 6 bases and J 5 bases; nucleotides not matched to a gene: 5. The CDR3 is CSVLGQGGTEAFF. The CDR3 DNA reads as TGCAGCGTGCTGGGACAGGGGGGAACTGAAGCTTTCTTT.

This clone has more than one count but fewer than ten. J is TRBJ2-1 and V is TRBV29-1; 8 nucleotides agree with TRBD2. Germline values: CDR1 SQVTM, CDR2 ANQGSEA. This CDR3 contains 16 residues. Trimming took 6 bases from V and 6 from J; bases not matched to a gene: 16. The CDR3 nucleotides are TGCAGCGTCGCACGGGTATTAGGACTAGCTCCCAATGAGCAGTTCTTC. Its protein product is CSVARVLGLAPNEQFF.

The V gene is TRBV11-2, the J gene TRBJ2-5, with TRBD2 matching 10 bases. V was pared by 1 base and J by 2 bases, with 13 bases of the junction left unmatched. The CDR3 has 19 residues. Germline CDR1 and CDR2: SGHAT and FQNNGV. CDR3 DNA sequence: TGTGCCAGCAGCTTAGTAGGTAGCGGGAGGCAGCCTAAACAAGAGACCCAGTACTTC. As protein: CASSLVGSGRQPKQETQYF.

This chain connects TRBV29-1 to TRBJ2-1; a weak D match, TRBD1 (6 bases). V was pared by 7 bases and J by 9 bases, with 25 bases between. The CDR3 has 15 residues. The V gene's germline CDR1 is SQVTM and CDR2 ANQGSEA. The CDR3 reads CSAYSWGSKGVEQFF. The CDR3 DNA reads TGCAGCGCATACTCATGGGGGAGTAAGGGGGTTGAGCAGTTCTTC.

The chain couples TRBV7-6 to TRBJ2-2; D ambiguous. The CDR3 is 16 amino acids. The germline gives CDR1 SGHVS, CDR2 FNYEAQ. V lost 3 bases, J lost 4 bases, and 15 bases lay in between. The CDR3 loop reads CASSLKSRTSTGELFF. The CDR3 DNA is TGTGCCAGCAGCTTGAAATCCCGGACGAGCACCGGGGAGCTGTTTTTT.

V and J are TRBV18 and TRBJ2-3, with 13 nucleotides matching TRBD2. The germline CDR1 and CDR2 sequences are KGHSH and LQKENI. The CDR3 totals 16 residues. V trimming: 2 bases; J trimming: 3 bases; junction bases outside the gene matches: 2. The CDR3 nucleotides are TGTGCCAGCTCACCAGGGACTAGCGGGGTAACAGATACGCAGTATTTT. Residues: CASSPGTSGVTDTQYF.

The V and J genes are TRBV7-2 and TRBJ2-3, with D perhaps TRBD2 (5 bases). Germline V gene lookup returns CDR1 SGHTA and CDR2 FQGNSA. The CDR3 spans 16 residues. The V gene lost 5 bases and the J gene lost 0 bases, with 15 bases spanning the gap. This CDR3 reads CASSRVGGSSTDTQYF. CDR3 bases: TGTGCCAGCAGCCGCGTGGGCGGGTCTAGCACAGATACGCAGTATTTT.

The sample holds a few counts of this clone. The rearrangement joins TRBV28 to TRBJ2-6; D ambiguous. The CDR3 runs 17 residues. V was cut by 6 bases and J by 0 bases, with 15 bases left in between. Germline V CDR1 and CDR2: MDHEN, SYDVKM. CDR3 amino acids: CASRPLGRTSGANVLTF. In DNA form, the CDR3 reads TGTGCCAGCAGACCTCTTGGACGGACCTCTGGGGCCAACGTCCTGACTTTC.

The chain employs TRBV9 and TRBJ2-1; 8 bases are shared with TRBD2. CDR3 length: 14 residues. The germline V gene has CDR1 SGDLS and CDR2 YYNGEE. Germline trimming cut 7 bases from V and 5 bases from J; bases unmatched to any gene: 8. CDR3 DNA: TGTGCCAGCCAAGCGGGAGTCCTGGACAATGAGCAGTTCTTC. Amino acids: CASQAGVLDNEQFF. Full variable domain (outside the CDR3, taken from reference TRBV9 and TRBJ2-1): DSGVTQTPKHLITATGQRVTLRCSPRSGDLSVYWYQQSLDQGLQFLIQYYNGEERAKGNILERFSAQQFPDLHSELNLSSLELGDSALYFCASQAGVLDNEQFFGPGTRLTVL.